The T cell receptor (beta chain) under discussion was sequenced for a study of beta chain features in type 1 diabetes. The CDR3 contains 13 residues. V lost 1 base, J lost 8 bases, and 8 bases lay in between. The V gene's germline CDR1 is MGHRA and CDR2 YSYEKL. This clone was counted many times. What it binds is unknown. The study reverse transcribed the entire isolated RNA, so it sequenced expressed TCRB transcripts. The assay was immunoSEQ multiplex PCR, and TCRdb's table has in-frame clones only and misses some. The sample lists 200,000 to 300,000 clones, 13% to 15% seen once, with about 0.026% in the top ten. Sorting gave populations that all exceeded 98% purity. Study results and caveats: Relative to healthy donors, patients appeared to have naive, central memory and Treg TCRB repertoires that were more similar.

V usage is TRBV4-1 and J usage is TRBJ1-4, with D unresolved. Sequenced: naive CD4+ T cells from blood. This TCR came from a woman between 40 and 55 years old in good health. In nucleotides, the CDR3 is TGCGCCAGCAGCCAAGCCCTCGTAGAAAAACTGTTTTTT. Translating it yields CASSQALVEKLFF.